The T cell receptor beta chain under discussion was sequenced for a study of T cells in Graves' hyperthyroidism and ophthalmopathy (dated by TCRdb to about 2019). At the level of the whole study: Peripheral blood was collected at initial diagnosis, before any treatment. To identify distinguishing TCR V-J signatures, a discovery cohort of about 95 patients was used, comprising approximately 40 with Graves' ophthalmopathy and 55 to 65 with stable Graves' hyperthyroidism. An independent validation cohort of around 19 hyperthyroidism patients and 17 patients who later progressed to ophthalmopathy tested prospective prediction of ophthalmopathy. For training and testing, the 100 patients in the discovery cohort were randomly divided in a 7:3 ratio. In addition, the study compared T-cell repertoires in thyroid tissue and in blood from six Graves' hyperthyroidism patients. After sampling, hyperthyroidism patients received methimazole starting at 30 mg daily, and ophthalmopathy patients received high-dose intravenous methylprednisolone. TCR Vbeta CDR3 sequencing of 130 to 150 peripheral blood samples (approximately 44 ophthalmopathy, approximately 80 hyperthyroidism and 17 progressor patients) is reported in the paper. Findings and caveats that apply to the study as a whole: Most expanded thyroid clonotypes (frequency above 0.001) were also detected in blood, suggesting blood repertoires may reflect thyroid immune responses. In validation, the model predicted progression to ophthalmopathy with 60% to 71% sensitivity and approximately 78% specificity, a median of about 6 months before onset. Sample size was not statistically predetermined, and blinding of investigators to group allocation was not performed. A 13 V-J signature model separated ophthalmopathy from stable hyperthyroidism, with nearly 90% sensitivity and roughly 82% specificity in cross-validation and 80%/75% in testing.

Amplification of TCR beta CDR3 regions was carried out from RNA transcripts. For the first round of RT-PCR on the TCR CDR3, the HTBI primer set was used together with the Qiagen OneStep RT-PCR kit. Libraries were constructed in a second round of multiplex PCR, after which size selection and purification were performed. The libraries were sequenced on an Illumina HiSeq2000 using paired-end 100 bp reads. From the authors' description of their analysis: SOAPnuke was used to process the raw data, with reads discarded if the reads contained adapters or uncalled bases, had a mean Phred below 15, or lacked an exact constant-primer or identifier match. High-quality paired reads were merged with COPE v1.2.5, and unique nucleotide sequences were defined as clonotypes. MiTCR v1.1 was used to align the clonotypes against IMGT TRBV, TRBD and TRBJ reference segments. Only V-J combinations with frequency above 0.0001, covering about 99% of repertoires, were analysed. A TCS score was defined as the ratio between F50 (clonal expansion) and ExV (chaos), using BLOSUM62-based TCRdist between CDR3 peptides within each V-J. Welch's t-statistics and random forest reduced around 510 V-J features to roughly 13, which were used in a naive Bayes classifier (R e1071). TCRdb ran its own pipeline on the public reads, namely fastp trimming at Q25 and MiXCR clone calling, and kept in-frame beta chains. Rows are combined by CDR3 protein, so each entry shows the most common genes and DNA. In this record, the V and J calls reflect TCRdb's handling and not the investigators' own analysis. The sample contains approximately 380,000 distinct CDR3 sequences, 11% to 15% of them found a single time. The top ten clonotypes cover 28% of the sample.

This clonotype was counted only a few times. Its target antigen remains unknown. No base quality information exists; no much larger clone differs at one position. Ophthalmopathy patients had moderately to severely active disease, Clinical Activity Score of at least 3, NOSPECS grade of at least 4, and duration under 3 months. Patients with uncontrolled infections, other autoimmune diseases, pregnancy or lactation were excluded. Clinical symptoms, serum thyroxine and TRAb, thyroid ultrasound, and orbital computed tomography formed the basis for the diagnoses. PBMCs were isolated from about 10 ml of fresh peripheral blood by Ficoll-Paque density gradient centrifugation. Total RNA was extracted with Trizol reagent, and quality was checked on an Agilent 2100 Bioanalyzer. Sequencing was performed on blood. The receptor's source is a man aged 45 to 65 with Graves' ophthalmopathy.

The nucleotide sequence reads as follows: TGTGCCAGCAGCTCAGGGACAGTCTGGAACACCGGGGAGCTGTTTTTT. Its protein reads: CASSSGTVWNTGELFF. The chain was built from TRBV7-9 and TRBJ2-2; 7 junctional bases match TRBD1. The germline V gene (reference sequence) yields SEHNR for CDR1 and FQNEAQ for CDR2. Relative to germline, V is missing 4 bases and J is missing 1 base, with 6 bases of the junction outside any gene match. The cysteine opens and the phenylalanine closes a CDR3 of 16 amino acids. Of all the DNA, just the CDR3 is kept, 48 bases in frame from base 1.